This TCR beta chain comes out of a study of response to subunit inactivated influenza vaccine. The CDR3 consists of 14 residues. V lost 3 bases and J lost 4, with 9 bases in between. Looked up from germline, CDR1 is MDHEN and CDR2 is SYDVKM. TCRdb ran MiXCR on the RT-PCR reads and lists one entry per CDR3 protein. The table has around 530,000 distinct CDR3 sequences, about 17% seen once. The TCR was taken from a man between 50 and 70 years old who received an inactivated influenza vaccine. The gene calls are TRBV28 and TRBJ1-4; TRBD1 is a possible D gene (5 bases). The material was CD4+ T cells sorted from PBMCs, obtained less than 30 months after vaccination. CDR3 bases: TGTGCCAGCAGTTTGGGACCCCTTAATGAAAAACTGTTTTTT. Translation gives CASSLGPLNEKLFF.